A selection of T cell receptor beta chains follows, all from one sample in a study of blood T cell repertoires in COVID-19. The data were produced by immunoSEQ multiplex PCR, yet TCRdb's version contains in-frame clones alone and is incomplete. The repertoire holds 120,000 to 150,000 clones, with around four fifths as singletons. The sequencing input was PBMCs or T cells enriched from blood (not recorded which). Every receptor here comes from a middle-aged woman who had recovered from COVID-19. CDR3s include the opening cysteine and the closing phenylalanine or tryptophan. The D gene is left open where the match is weak. The size field is filled for only some rows; it gives once, few, many or a size class.

size	J	V	D	CDR3	DNA
-	TRBJ1-2	TRBV27	-	CASSSYGGNYGYTF	TGTGCCAGCAGTTCCTATGGGGGCAACTATGGCTACACCTTC
-	TRBJ2-1	TRBV4-1	-	CASSQGDFGQFF	TGCGCCAGCAGCCAAGGTGACTTCGGGCAGTTCTTC
-	TRBJ1-2	TRBV30	-	CAWSMYRALRGGYTF	TGTGCCTGGAGTATGTACAGGGCCCTTAGGGGTGGCTACACCTTC
-	TRBJ2-3	TRBV27	-	CASSFSSTDTQYF	TGTGCCAGCAGTTTTTCTAGCACAGATACGCAGTATTTT
-	TRBJ1-4	TRBV4-1	-	CASSQLPVGPGRREKLFF	TGCGCCAGCAGCCAACTTCCCGTTGGCCCAGGGAGGCGCGAAAAACTGTTTTTT
-	TRBJ1-3	TRBV3-1/TRBV3-2	-	CASSRPLLTGSSGNTIYF	TGTGCCAGCAGTAGGCCCCTCCTAACAGGGAGCTCTGGAAACACCATATATTTT
-	TRBJ2-3	TRBV21-1	-	CASRPTGTGLDITDTQYF	TGTGCCAGCAGACCGACAGGGACGGGACTAGACATCACAGATACGCAGTATTTT
-	TRBJ1-6	TRBV5-6	-	CASSFGDRSSYNSPLHF	TGTGCCAGCAGCTTCGGTGACAGGAGCTCCTATAATTCACCCCTCCACTTT
once	TRBJ1-1	TRBV19	-	CASSPGLSNTEAFF	TGTGCCAGTAGTCCGGGACTTTCGAACACTGAAGCTTTCTTT
-	TRBJ1-1	TRBV30	-	CAWSPLLNTEAFF	TGTGCCTGGAGTCCCCTCTTGAACACTGAAGCTTTCTTT
few	TRBJ1-1	TRBV18	-	CASSPLVDSEAFF	TGTGCCAGCTCACCTTTAGTGGACAGTGAAGCTTTCTTT
-	TRBJ2-1	TRBV9	TRBD2	CASSLGTSGKNEQFF	TGTGCCAGCAGCCTCGGGACTAGCGGAAAAAATGAGCAGTTCTTC
-	TRBJ2-2	TRBV2	-	CASDRDTNTGELFF	TGTGCCAGCGACCGGGACACGAACACCGGGGAGCTGTTTTTT
-	TRBJ2-5	TRBV30	TRBD2	CAWSVGGGGETQYF	TGTGCCTGGAGTGTCGGCGGGGGAGGTGAGACCCAGTACTTC
-	TRBJ2-7	TRBV11-2	TRBD2	CASSLGLAGAQEQYF	TGTGCCAGCAGCTTAGGACTAGCGGGGGCTCAGGAGCAGTACTTC
-	TRBJ1-2	TRBV28	-	CAGATNYGYTF	TGTGCGGGGGCAACTAACTATGGCTACACCTTC
once	TRBJ1-2	TRBV18	-	CASSPGVGNYGYTF	TGTGCCAGCTCACCCGGGGTGGGGAACTATGGCTACACCTTC
-	TRBJ2-1	TRBV2	TRBD1	CASSEVGTGVYNEQFF	TGTGCCAGCAGTGAAGTGGGGACAGGGGTGTACAATGAGCAGTTCTTC
-	TRBJ1-2	TRBV6-5	-	CASSYRTGGANYGYTF	TGTGCCAGCAGTTACCGCACAGGTGGAGCTAACTATGGCTACACCTTC